This T cell receptor beta chain stems from a study of T cell responses to AZD1222 COVID-19 vaccine. General observations from the study: Unmutated regions of variants are reportedly targeted by nearly half of spike-specific TCRs. Across spike, vaccine-associated CD4 TCRs were found, dominant at 160-218 and 743-854. It was only after the peak T cell response that any repertoires were sampled. Donors were largely white British and mainly female; clonal diversity was possibly underestimated.

Per germline, CDR1 LGHNA and CDR2 YSLEER. The CDR3 has 15 amino acids. The germline V and J ends were trimmed by 0 bases and 4 bases, with 12 bases remaining between them. As regards this clone: Its antigen is not identified.

Only in-frame clones appear in the TCRdb table, and some are missing; sequencing was by immunoSEQ multiplex PCR. This sample has some 130,000 clones, with around 92% found just once. This chain links TRBV4-3 with TRBJ1-2; D is unclear. Sequenced material: peripheral blood, taken 28 days after the second AZD1222 dose. The receptor was isolated from an adult who received the AZD1222 COVID-19 vaccine. The CDR3, as DNA: TGCGCCAGCAGCCAAGAGGTCCCGACGGCCTATGGCTACACCTTC. It yields the protein CASSQEVPTAYGYTF.